The 27 T cell receptor beta chains below were found in one sample sequenced in a study of OX40 agonist ivuxolimab in advanced cancers. Sequencing was performed with immunoSEQ multiplex PCR; in TCRdb, only in-frame clones are kept and a portion is missing. The sample lists some 50,000 clones; 88% were seen once. The material was CD4+ or CD8+ T cells sorted from blood, obtained in a trial of the OX40 agonist ivuxolimab. All receptors come from an adult with an advanced solid tumor such as melanoma, head and neck, liver or kidney cancer.

The chain's CDR3 is CSAREGNEQFF. The CDR3, as DNA: TGCAGTGCTAGAGAGGGGAATGAGCAGTTCTTC. The chain carries TRBV20-1 and TRBJ2-1; no clear D. The CDR3 loop spans 11 amino acids. Between the trimmed V and J ends, which lost 0 bases and 7 bases, there was a span of 4 bases. CDR1 is DFQATT, CDR2 SNEGSKA, per germline (reference sequence).

This chain uses TRBV7-9 with TRBJ2-7; D gene ambiguous. This CDR3 has 14 amino acids. V lost 5 bases, J lost 0 bases, and 11 bases lay in between. Germline CDR1 and CDR2: SEHNR and FQNEAQ (reference sequence). CDR3 sequence: CASSLLGFSYEQYF. In DNA form, the CDR3 reads TGTGCCAGCAGCCTATTGGGGTTCTCCTACGAGCAGTACTTC. The variable domain in full, completed from reference TRBV7-9 and TRBJ2-7, reads DTGVSQNPRHKITKRGQNVTFRCDPISEHNRLYWYRQTLGQGPEFLTYFQNEAQLEKSRLLSDRFSAERPKGSFSTLEIQRTEQGDSAMYLCASSLLGFSYEQYFGPGTRLTVT.

As DNA, the CDR3 is TGTGCCAGCAGCCGGAGACAGGGGGCAACAGATACGCAGTATTTT. Its translation: CASSRRQGATDTQYF. This chain links TRBV5-6 with TRBJ2-3, with TRBD1 identical over 10 bases. Germline CDR1 reads SGHDT; CDR2 reads YYEEEE. The CDR3 contains 15 residues. V dropped 4 bases and J dropped 3; count of bases not matched to a gene: 5. Variable domain in full (rest from reference TRBV5-6 and TRBJ2-3): DAGVTQSPTHLIKTRGQQVTLRCSPKSGHDTVSWYQQALGQGPQFIFQYYEEEERQRGNFPDRFSGHQFPNYSSELNVNALLLGDSALYLCASSRRQGATDTQYFGPGTRLTVL.

The rearrangement joins TRBV6-6 to TRBJ1-1; 10 bases map to TRBD1. The CDR3 runs to 13 residues. CDR1 is MNHNY and CDR2 is SVGAGI in the germline V gene (reference sequence). The V and J ends lost 4 bases and 7 bases, in that order; junction bases with no gene match: 3. The CDR3 nucleotides are TGTGCCAGCAGTTGGGACAGGGGACGTGAAGCTTTCTTT. It codes for CASSWDRGREAFF.

The V and J genes are TRBV7-2 and TRBJ1-1, with 11 bases identical to TRBD1. Germline CDR1 reads SGHTA; CDR2 reads FQGNSA. V shed 6 bases, J shed 4 bases, and the junction held 4 bases outside the gene matches. This CDR3 is built from 14 residues. Written as DNA, the CDR3 is TGTGCCAGCAGACCCGGGACAGGGGGCACTGAAGCTTTCTTT. It codes for CASRPGTGGTEAFF.

This sequence joins TRBV2 and TRBJ2-5; 11 nucleotides match TRBD1. The CDR3 is 14 residues long. Germline V CDR1 and CDR2: SNHLY, FYNNEI. Losses at the gene ends were 6 bases for V and 5 bases for J; bases not matched to a gene: 5. The CDR3 loop reads CASRAGTGGETQYF. The CDR3 DNA sequence: TGTGCCAGCAGGGCCGGGACAGGGGGGGAGACCCAGTACTTC.

This clone was found once. The rearrangement joins TRBV29-1 to TRBJ2-1; TRBD1 matches 10 bases. This CDR3 has 15 amino acids. Losses at the gene ends were 7 bases for V and 2 bases for J; bases not matched to a gene: 8. Germline lookup yields CDR1 SQVTM and CDR2 ANQGSEA. CDR3 sequence: CSALSGTGAYNEQFF. The CDR3, as DNA: TGCAGCGCACTTTCCGGGACAGGGGCCTACAATGAGCAGTTCTTC.

The chain is built from TRBV5-1 and TRBJ1-5; D might be TRBD1 (6 bases). Looked up from germline, CDR1 is SGHRS and CDR2 is YFSETQ. The CDR3 consists of 16 residues. The ends were cut back, 1 base at V and 1 base at J, with 12 bases in the middle. DNA of the CDR3: TGCGCCAGCAGCTTGTTGGGGGCGTTGAGCAATCAGCCCCAGCATTTT. Protein sequence: CASSLLGALSNQPQHF.

The V and J genes are TRBV7-6 and TRBJ1-2; D not resolved. The CDR3 runs 12 residues. Per germline, CDR1 SGHVS and CDR2 FNYEAQ. The V end was cut by 4 bases, the J end by 5 bases, with 8 bases between. The CDR3 here is CASSSGDYGYTF. DNA for the CDR3: TGTGCCAGCAGCTCCGGGGATTATGGCTACACCTTC.

This chain uses TRBV5-6 with TRBJ2-1; D not certain. The germline V gene encodes CDR1 SGHDT and CDR2 YYEEEE. V lost 1 base to trimming and J lost 5 bases, with 16 bases between them. This CDR3 is 16 amino acids long. The CDR3 DNA is TGTGCCAGCAGCTTGTCCCCCACCAGGAGTAACAATGAGCAGTTCTTC. Encoded protein: CASSLSPTRSNNEQFF.

With regard to this clone: The germline gene is not matched at one end of the junction; a read error may be the cause. The chain links TRBV7-9 to TRBJ2-7; D ambiguous. The germline V gene encodes CDR1 SEHNR and CDR2 FQNEAQ (reference sequence). The CDR3 is 11 residues long. The CDR3 coding sequence is TGTGCCAGCAGCTTAGGCTACGAGCAGCACTTC. It specifies CASSLGYEQHF.

The genes are TRBV9 and TRBJ1-2; the match to TRBD1 covers 9 bases. Trimming cost V 7 bases and J 0 bases; bases outside gene matches: 16. The CDR3 extends over 18 amino acids. Germline lookup yields CDR1 SGDLS and CDR2 YYNGEE. CDR3 nucleotide sequence: TGTGCCAGCTCTACCACCGGGACAGGGAGGCCAGCTAACTATGGCTACACCTTC. Amino acid sequence: CASSTTGTGRPANYGYTF.

Only one count was recorded for this clone. The chain joins TRBV7-2 to TRBJ2-3; 9 bases fit TRBD2. This CDR3 spans 15 amino acids. Unmatched junction bases numbered 4, after V lost 3 bases and J lost 3 bases. Germline values: CDR1 SGHTA, CDR2 FQGNSA. The DNA of the CDR3 is TGTGCCAGCAGCTTCAGCGGGGGGTGGACAGATACGCAGTATTTT. This codes for CASSFSGGWTDTQYF.

V and J are TRBV27 and TRBJ1-6; D is ambiguous. Per the germline V gene, CDR1 is MNHEY and CDR2 is SMNVEV (reference sequence). V lost 9 bases, J lost 5 bases, and 14 bases lay in between. The CDR3 extends over 14 amino acids. The CDR3 loop reads CASRVVGDNSPLHF. Written as DNA, the CDR3 is TGTGCCAGTAGGGTTGTCGGGGATAATTCACCCCTCCACTTT.

The sample holds a few counts of this clone. The V and J genes are TRBV11-2 and TRBJ2-7; TRBD1 matches at 9 bases. This CDR3 has 15 residues. J lost 5 bases, V lost 1 base, and 6 bases had no gene match. Germline V lookup: CDR1 SGHAT, CDR2 FQNNGV. The CDR3 is CASSLGGQGLDEQYF. The CDR3 DNA sequence: TGTGCCAGCAGCTTAGGGGGACAGGGACTCGACGAGCAGTACTTC.

This sequence joins TRBV7-3 and TRBJ2-5; 7 bases are a match to TRBD1. Trimming took 4 bases from V and 5 from J; bases not matched to a gene: 4. CDR1 and CDR2 (germline): SGHTA, FQGTGA. The CDR3 runs to 13 residues. Here the CDR3 reads CASSSTGMETQYF. CDR3 in DNA: TGTGCCAGCAGCTCGACAGGGATGGAGACCCAGTACTTC.

This chain connects TRBV9 to TRBJ2-1; TRBD1 aligns across 8 bases. The CDR3 extends over 15 amino acids. The V segment lost 3 bases and the J segment 5 bases; nucleotides outside the gene matches: 7. Germline CDR1 is SGDLS and CDR2 is YYNGEE. CDR3 residues: CASSGPTGADNEQFF. CDR3 nucleotides: TGTGCCAGCAGCGGCCCGACAGGGGCGGACAATGAGCAGTTCTTC.

A few counts support this clone. The chain employs TRBV18 and TRBJ1-2, with D maybe TRBD1 (6 bases). The CDR3 spans 14 residues. CDR1 KGHSH and CDR2 LQKENI come from the germline V gene. The germline V and J ends were trimmed by 3 bases and 4 bases, with 12 bases remaining between them. CDR3 nucleotides: TGTGCCAGCTCACCTCTGGACAGCCTCTATGGCTACACCTTC. Its protein product is CASSPLDSLYGYTF.

The chain has TRBV10-1 and TRBJ2-7; 7 bases agree with TRBD1. Germline values: CDR1 WNHNN, CDR2 SYGVQD (reference sequence). The length of the CDR3 is 16 residues. The ends lost 10 bases at V and 0 bases at J; junction bases unmatched: 15. The CDR3 region has the DNA TGCGCCACCCCCGGACAGGTGGCCCCTAGCTCCTACGAGCAGTACTTC. It specifies CATPGQVAPSSYEQYF.

This clone came up once. The chain joins TRBV6-5 to TRBJ1-3; D is perhaps TRBD1 (5 bases). Germline lookup yields CDR1 MNHEY and CDR2 SVGAGI. This CDR3 has 14 amino acids. V was pared by 6 bases and J by 0 bases, with 9 bases between. CDR3 in amino acids: CASRRTFSGNTIYF. For the CDR3, the DNA is TGTGCCAGCAGGAGGACATTCTCTGGAAACACCATATATTTT.

The V and J genes are TRBV7-3 and TRBJ2-1, with 9 bases that match TRBD2. The CDR3 covers 14 residues. The ends lost 5 bases at V and 1 base at J; junction bases unmatched: 0. Germline V lookup: CDR1 SGHTA, CDR2 FQGTGA. This CDR3 reads CASSTSGSYNEQFF. The DNA for the CDR3 is TGTGCCAGCAGCACTAGCGGGTCCTACAATGAGCAGTTCTTC.

The gene calls are TRBV11-3 and TRBJ2-1; 7 nucleotides match TRBD2. With 6 bases clipped from V and 0 bases from J, the junction kept 2 bases outside the gene matches. CDR1 is SGHNT, CDR2 YENEEA, per germline. This CDR3 is built from 14 residues. The CDR3 loop is CASRRESSYNEQFF. Written as DNA, the CDR3 is TGTGCCAGCAGGCGGGAGAGCTCCTACAATGAGCAGTTCTTC. Looking up the rest from reference TRBV11-3 and TRBJ2-1 gives the full variable domain: EAGVVQSPRYKIIEKKQPVAFWCNPISGHNTLYWYLQNLGQGPELLIRYENEEAVDDSQLPKDRFSAERLKGVDSTLKIQPAELGDSAVYLCASRRESSYNEQFFGPGTRLTVL.

This chain joins TRBV7-9 and TRBJ2-1, with no clear D. This CDR3 has 13 amino acids. CDR1 and CDR2 from the germline V gene are SEHNR and FQNEAQ (reference sequence). The V and J ends lost 2 bases and 3 bases respectively, with 5 bases between them. In DNA, the CDR3 is TGTGCCAGCAGCTTACCTAACTACAATGAGCAGTTCTTC. Its translation is CASSLPNYNEQFF.

This clone has a single count. The chain employs TRBV5-1 and TRBJ2-3, with TRBD2 matching over 8 bases. Germline CDR1 and CDR2: SGHRS and YFSETQ. The CDR3 is 18 amino acids. Trimming cost V 3 bases and J 1 base; bases outside gene matches: 13. The CDR3 region has the DNA TGCGCCAGCAGCTCCGGGTCGGCGGGAGCGGGAGGCACAGATACGCAGTATTTT. It is translated as CASSSGSAGAGGTDTQYF.

The chain has TRBV5-1 and TRBJ1-1; D remains unclear. Germline CDR1 and CDR2: SGHRS and YFSETQ. Trimming left V 2 bases short and J 0 bases short, with 11 bases between. The CDR3 has 15 residues. CDR3 amino acids: CASSFYGGLNTEAFF. CDR3 in DNA: TGCGCCAGCAGCTTTTACGGAGGGTTGAACACTGAAGCTTTCTTT. Using reference TRBV5-1 and TRBJ1-1 for the parts outside the CDR3, the full variable domain is KAGVTQTPRYLIKTRGQQVTLSCSPISGHRSVSWYQQTPGQGLQFLFEYFSETQRNKGNFPGRFSGRQFSNSRSEMNVSTLELGDSALYLCASSFYGGLNTEAFFGQGTRLTVV.

The chain is built from TRBV6-1 and TRBJ1-5, with D possibly TRBD1 on 5 matching bases. The length of the CDR3 is 18 residues. The ends were cut back, 3 bases at V and 3 bases at J, with 21 bases in the middle. Germline V gene lookup returns CDR1 MNHNS and CDR2 SASEGT. CDR3 sequence (DNA): TGTGCCAGCAGTGATACTTTCGGGGCAGCCTCTTTCAATCAGCCCCAGCATTTT. Protein: CASSDTFGAASFNQPQHF.

The gene calls are TRBV7-3 and TRBJ1-1; 8 nucleotides agree with TRBD1. The CDR3 is 14 residues long. Germline V lookup: CDR1 SGHTA, CDR2 FQGTGA. With 0 bases clipped from V and 3 bases from J, the junction kept 0 bases outside the gene matches. The CDR3 here is CASSLTTGDTEAFF. The CDR3 DNA reads TGTGCCAGCAGCTTAACGACAGGGGACACTGAAGCTTTCTTT.